The 26 T cell receptor beta chains below were found in one sample sequenced in a study of control samples from healthy donors and cancer patients. The method was immunoSEQ multiplex PCR; TCRdb's version includes in-frame clones alone and lacks a portion of them. This sample carries 100,000 or so clones, around 80% of them seen once, and the ten largest clones take 8% to 11%. The specimen was blood. The receptors here all came from a woman under 40 in good health.

The chain uses TRBV12-3 or TRBV12-4 and TRBJ2-5, with 7 bases matching TRBD2. V gave up 4 bases and J gave up 4 bases; unmatched junction bases: 3. The length of the CDR3 is 13 residues. CDR3: CASSSAGVETQYF. In DNA form, the CDR3 reads TGTGCCAGCAGTTCTGCGGGGGTAGAGACCCAGTACTTC.

The gene calls are TRBV5-8 and TRBJ2-2; TRBD1 aligns across 10 bases. V shed 4 bases, J shed 5 bases, and the junction held 5 bases outside the gene matches. The germline CDR1 and CDR2 sequences are SGHTS and YDEGEE. The CDR3 extends over 15 amino acids. This CDR3 is CASSHGTGVTGELFF. CDR3 in DNA: TGTGCCAGCAGCCACGGGACAGGGGTTACCGGGGAGCTGTTTTTT.

The chain uses TRBV2 and TRBJ2-2; tentatively, D is TRBD1 (6 bases). This CDR3 has 15 amino acids. V dropped 6 bases and J dropped 7 bases, with 18 bases sitting between them. CDR1 and CDR2 from the germline V gene are SNHLY and FYNNEI. The CDR3 protein is CASREVGALGGELFF. CDR3 bases: TGTGCCAGCAGAGAGGTGGGGGCGCTGGGCGGGGAGCTGTTTTTT.

This chain connects TRBV6-2 or TRBV6-3 to TRBJ1-2, with 8 bases that match TRBD1. The CDR3 is 12 amino acids. After removal of 6 bases from V and 4 bases from J, the junction contained 1 base not matched to a gene. Germline V gives CDR1 MNHEY, CDR2 SVGEGT. In nucleotides, the CDR3 is TGTGCCAGCAGCGACAGGGGCTATGGCTACACCTTC. Amino acids: CASSDRGYGYTF.

The chain employs TRBV12-5 and TRBJ1-5, with D uncertain. Looked up from germline, CDR1 is LGHNT and CDR2 is FRNRAP. This CDR3 comprises 13 residues. Trimming shortened V by 6 bases and J by 0 bases, and 6 bases separated the two germline ends. CDR3 in amino acids: CASGGFSNQPQHF. The CDR3, as DNA: TGTGCTAGTGGGGGGTTTAGCAATCAGCCCCAGCATTTT.

The gene calls are TRBV2 and TRBJ2-4, with 11 bases lining up with TRBD2. This CDR3 contains 16 residues. Germline lookup yields CDR1 SNHLY and CDR2 FYNNEI. The junction had 6 bases not matched to a gene; V was cut back by 7 bases and J by 1 base. The CDR3 nucleotides read TGTGCCAGCAAGAATAGCGGGGGGGCGGCCAAAAACATTCAGTACTTC. It specifies CASKNSGGAAKNIQYF.

A single count supports this clone. V usage is TRBV7-2 and J usage is TRBJ2-7; TRBD1 is a possible D gene (6 bases). The CDR3 length is 13 residues. Trimming took off 0 bases at V and 9 bases at J, with 12 bases between the two ends. Germline CDR1 reads SGHTA; CDR2 reads FQGNSA. CDR3 loop: CASSLAPGQGQYF. In DNA, the CDR3 is TGTGCCAGCAGCTTAGCGCCGGGACAAGGGCAGTACTTC.

This clone was found a few times. The chain uses TRBV3-1 (or the pseudogene TRBV3-2) and TRBJ1-2, with D possibly being TRBD1 (6 bases). The CDR3 loop spans 15 amino acids. Germline loops: CDR1 LGHDT, CDR2 YNNKEL (reference sequence). Trimming shortened V by 5 bases and J by 6 bases, and 19 bases separated the two germline ends. The DNA for the CDR3 is TGTGCCAGCAGCTCGCTGGGCGGACAGCAACATGGCTACACCTTC. It is translated as CASSSLGGQQHGYTF.

This chain uses TRBV5-1 with TRBJ2-3; the D gene is possibly TRBD1 (5 bases). Per the germline V gene, CDR1 is SGHRS and CDR2 is YFSETQ. V lost 0 bases to trimming and J lost 0 bases, with 11 bases between them. CDR3 length: 16 residues. The CDR3 nucleotides are TGCGCCAGCAGCTTGGCCGGCAGGGAAAGCACAGATACGCAGTATTTT. This translates into CASSLAGRESTDTQYF.

V and J are TRBV5-4 and TRBJ1-1, with D tentatively TRBD1 (5 bases). The germline gives CDR1 SGHNT, CDR2 YYREEE (reference sequence). Trimming stripped 0 bases from V and 0 bases from J, with 9 bases between. The CDR3 has 15 amino acids. CDR3: CASSLGPGMNTEAFF. The CDR3 DNA follows: TGTGCCAGCAGCTTGGGACCAGGGATGAACACTGAAGCTTTCTTT.

J is TRBJ1-2 and V is TRBV5-1, with 8 bases matching TRBD1. CDR1 and CDR2 from the germline V gene are SGHRS and YFSETQ. The V gene end was trimmed by 3 bases and the J gene end by 6 bases; junction bases not matched to a gene: 7. The CDR3 runs 14 residues. CDR3 sequence: CASSSGGDLDGYTF. The CDR3 DNA reads as TGCGCCAGCAGCTCAGGGGGCGACTTGGATGGCTACACCTTC.

V gene TRBV19 combines with J gene TRBJ1-6, with TRBD1 matching over 9 bases. Germline CDR1 and CDR2: LNHDA and SQIVND (reference sequence). Trimming took 6 bases from V and 1 from J; bases not matched to a gene: 16. CDR3 size: 20 residues. The CDR3 coding sequence is TGTGCCAGTAGACTATTCGGGACAGGGAATTCTGGGTCCTATAATTCACCCCTCCACTTT. Protein: CASRLFGTGNSGSYNSPLHF.

The J gene is TRBJ1-5, the V gene TRBV25-1; D not resolved. Germline assignment: CDR1 MGHDK and CDR2 SYGVNS. V was shortened by 6 bases and J by 5 bases, with 20 bases between the two germline ends. The CDR3 covers 16 residues. DNA of the CDR3: TGTGCCAGCAGGAACTTTCCAGCGCGTGGTGATCAGCCCCAGCATTTT. Translating it yields CASRNFPARGDQPQHF.

This CDR3 is CAISVRLAGDNEQFF. In DNA form, the CDR3 reads TGTGCCATCAGTGTCCGGCTAGCGGGGGACAATGAGCAGTTCTTC. The V and J genes are TRBV10-3 and TRBJ2-1; TRBD2 matches 10 bases. V trimming: 4 bases; J trimming: 5 bases; junction bases outside the gene matches: 5. This CDR3 region has 15 residues. CDR1 and CDR2 from the germline V gene are ENHRY and SYGVKD.

The rearrangement joins TRBV4-2 to TRBJ2-2; TRBD1 agrees at 9 bases. Germline V CDR1 and CDR2: LGHNA, YNFKEQ. The CDR3 covers 16 residues. The ends lost 6 bases at V and 2 bases at J; junction bases unmatched: 7. CDR3 in amino acids: CASRPMDRGNTGELFF. DNA of the CDR3: TGTGCCAGCAGACCCATGGACAGGGGAAACACCGGGGAGCTGTTTTTT.

The CDR3 spells CASRIGRNTEAFF. CDR3 nucleotide sequence: TGTGCCAGCAGGATAGGACGAAACACTGAAGCTTTCTTT. The rearrangement links TRBV5-6 to TRBJ1-1; no definite D call. With 5 bases removed from V and 2 bases from J, the gap between germline ends came to 10 bases. The CDR3 covers 13 residues. Germline V CDR1 and CDR2: SGHDT, YYEEEE. Filled out from reference TRBV5-6 and TRBJ1-1, the complete variable domain reads DAGVTQSPTHLIKTRGQQVTLRCSPKSGHDTVSWYQQALGQGPQFIFQYYEEEERQRGNFPDRFSGHQFPNYSSELNVNALLLGDSALYLCASRIGRNTEAFFGQGTRLTVV.

The chain joins TRBV4-2 to TRBJ2-7; D unresolved. The CDR3 consists of 14 residues. With 0 bases removed from V and 1 base from J, the gap between germline ends came to 7 bases. Germline-derived CDR1 and CDR2 are LGHNA and YNFKEQ. The CDR3 DNA sequence: TGTGCCAGCAGCCAAGAGGTCGGGTCCTACGAGCAGTACTTC. Protein: CASSQEVGSYEQYF.

This clone was detected only once. The chain combines TRBV12-3 or TRBV12-4 with TRBJ1-1; D possibly corresponds to TRBD1 (6 bases). Trimming shortened V by 5 bases and J by 1 base, and 8 bases separated the two germline ends. The CDR3 contains 13 residues. The CDR3: CASSRGGNTEAFF. In nucleotides, the CDR3 is TGTGCCAGCAGTAGGGGGGGGAACACTGAAGCTTTCTTT.

The chain couples TRBV5-8 to TRBJ1-4; D gene unclear. Germline V gives CDR1 SGHTS, CDR2 YDEGEE. CDR3 length: 17 amino acids. Trimming removed 4 bases at V and 7 bases at J, with 23 bases between. CDR3 coding DNA: TGTGCCAGCAGCCAACTTCACCTCGGGGAGGGTGGTGAAAAACTGTTTTTT. This codes for CASSQLHLGEGGEKLFF.

J is TRBJ2-2 and V is TRBV18; 8 bases map to TRBD2. Germline trimming cut 5 bases from V and 3 bases from J; bases unmatched to any gene: 11. Looked up from germline, CDR1 is KGHSH and CDR2 is LQKENI. This CDR3 has 17 amino acids. The chain's CDR3 is CASSKLRGAQDTGELFF. The CDR3 DNA reads TGTGCCAGCTCAAAACTGCGGGGGGCCCAGGACACCGGGGAGCTGTTTTTT.

The rearrangement links TRBV30 to TRBJ2-1; D ambiguous. Germline CDR1 GTSNPN, CDR2 SVGIG (reference sequence). CDR3 length equals 15 residues. With 3 bases removed from V and 5 bases from J, the gap between germline ends came to 17 bases. This CDR3 is CAWSHPARFNNEQFF. The CDR3 region has the DNA TGTGCCTGGAGCCATCCTGCTAGGTTCAACAATGAGCAGTTCTTC.

This clone was seen a handful of times. Other DNA variants within this sample encode the same CDR3. The chain recombines TRBV3-1 (or the pseudogene TRBV3-2) with TRBJ2-3; weak D call: TRBD2 (6 bases). CDR1 LGHDT and CDR2 YNNKEL come from the germline V gene (reference sequence). The CDR3 has 13 amino acids. V lost 4 bases and J 4 bases, leaving 9 bases between the germline ends. This CDR3 is CASSPWRADTQYF. In nucleotides, the CDR3 is TGTGCCAGCAGCCCGTGGAGGGCAGATACGCAGTATTTT.

This chain joins TRBV6-5 and TRBJ1-1; D gene unclear. Looked up from germline, CDR1 is MNHEY and CDR2 is SVGAGI. V was clipped by 0 bases and J by 4 bases, with 9 bases between them. This CDR3 contains 14 residues. CDR3 in DNA: TGTGCCAGCAGTTACTCGTCCGGAGCCACTGAAGCTTTCTTT. Its protein product is CASSYSSGATEAFF.

This chain uses TRBV6-5 with TRBJ1-3, with D perhaps matching TRBD1 (6 bases). In germline, CDR1 is MNHEY, CDR2 SVGAGI. The V and J ends lost 6 bases and 3 bases respectively, with 9 bases between them. The CDR3 spans 13 residues. CDR3 in DNA: TGTGCCAGCAGGCCAGGGGATGGAAACACCATATATTTT. This sequence encodes CASRPGDGNTIYF.

J is TRBJ2-3 and V is TRBV27, with D perhaps TRBD2 (5 bases). Trimming took 0 bases from V and 4 from J, leaving 8 bases between them. CDR1 MNHEY and CDR2 SMNVEV come from the germline V gene (reference sequence). The CDR3 spans 14 residues. CDR3 coding DNA: TGTGCCAGCAGTTTATCGGCTAGCTCAGATACGCAGTATTTT. Translating it yields CASSLSASSDTQYF.

The V and J genes are TRBV12-5 and TRBJ2-7, with 8 bases matching TRBD1. Germline V gene lookup returns CDR1 LGHNT and CDR2 FRNRAP. There are 13 residues in the CDR3. V lost 7 bases, J lost 2 bases, and 4 bases stayed unmatched. CDR3 residues: CASVRTGTYEQYF. CDR3 sequence (DNA): TGTGCTAGTGTCCGGACAGGGACCTACGAGCAGTACTTC.